Below, 8 T cell receptor beta chains from the same sample are listed, as sequenced in a study of T cells in Graves' hyperthyroidism and ophthalmopathy. Amplified TCR beta CDR3 regions came from RNA transcripts. When the TCR CDR3 underwent first-round RT-PCR, the HTBI primer set was used. TCRdb passed the multiplex PCR reads through MiXCR, listing each CDR3 protein once. The profile shows 500,000 to 750,000 distinct CDR3 sequences, around 45% of them singletons. The sequenced sample was peripheral blood or thyroid tissue (not recorded which). The receptors shown here come from a woman aged 18-29 years with Graves' hyperthyroidism.

This clonotype was observed many times. The V and J genes are TRBV12-3 or TRBV12-4 and TRBJ1-4; D call uncertain. This CDR3 spans 12 amino acids. Deletions cut 6 bases from V and 7 bases from J, with 9 bases between. CDR3 amino acids: CASRAGSEKLFF. CDR3 in DNA: TGTGCCAGCAGAGCTGGAAGTGAAAAACTGTTTTTT.

In its sample, this clonotype was seen many times. J is TRBJ2-4 and V is TRBV2; TRBD2 matches 12 bases. Unmatched junction bases numbered 10, after V lost 8 bases and J lost 5 bases. From germline, CDR1 is SNHLY and CDR2 FYNNEI. The CDR3 extends over 16 amino acids. DNA of the CDR3: TGTGCCAGCGGGGGACAACGGACTAGCGGGGAAAACATTCAGTACTTC. Its translation is CASGGQRTSGENIQYF.

This clonotype was picked up many times. The chain recombines TRBV11-2 with TRBJ1-6; D gene unclear. The germline V and J ends were trimmed by 5 bases and 9 bases, with 11 bases remaining between them. The CDR3 sequence is 13 residues long. The germline V gene has CDR1 SGHAT and CDR2 FQNNGV. The CDR3 DNA reads TGTGCCAGCAGCCCCCGGGGTTTTTCACCCCTCCACTTT. As protein: CASSPRGFSPLHF.

The chain has TRBV7-2 and TRBJ2-1; no clear D. The last part of the DNA fits TRBJ2-7 better; the J call may be wrong. The CDR3 is 14 residues long. The V gene's germline CDR1 is SGHTA and CDR2 FQGNSA. This CDR3 is CASSLSQFYNEQYF. Here the CDR3 DNA reads TGTGCCAGCAGCTTAAGTCAGTTCTACAATGAGCAGTACTTC.

The sample holds many counts of this clonotype. In nucleotides, the CDR3 is TGCGCCAGCAGCCAAGATCTAGCGGGAGGGCTGCAGTACTTC. It is translated as CASSQDLAGGLQYF. This rearrangement joins TRBV4-1 to TRBJ2-7; 12 nucleotides line up with TRBD2. There are 14 residues in the CDR3. Trimming took 0 bases from V and 9 from J; bases not matched to a gene: 3. CDR1 and CDR2 from the germline V gene are MGHRA and YSYEKL.

This chain connects TRBV19 to TRBJ2-2; 12 nucleotides line up with TRBD2. Germline V gene data show CDR1 as LNHDA and CDR2 as SQIVND (reference sequence). The trim removed 4 bases at V and 4 bases at J, leaving 10 bases unmatched. This CDR3 contains 18 residues. CDR3 sequence (DNA): TGTGCCAGTAGTAAAAGGAGTGCTAGCGGGAGGGCCACCGGGGAGCTGTTTTTT. Protein sequence: CASSKRSASGRATGELFF.

The V call is TRBV10-2, the J call TRBJ2-6, with D perhaps TRBD2 (7 bases). This CDR3 comprises 18 residues. The germline V gene encodes CDR1 WSHSY and CDR2 SAAADI. The V and J ends lost 0 bases and 0 bases respectively, with 12 bases between them. CDR3 region: CASSESAGASSGANVLTF. CDR3 nucleotides: TGCGCCAGCAGTGAGTCCGCGGGGGCGAGCTCTGGGGCCAACGTCCTGACTTTC.

This clonotype was recorded at least ten times. The V and J genes are TRBV4-1 and TRBJ1-5; a possible D gene is TRBD1 (5 bases). Germline loops: CDR1 MGHRA, CDR2 YSYEKL. Trimming took off 3 bases at V and 6 bases at J, with 12 bases between the two ends. The CDR3 extends over 14 amino acids. The CDR3 loop reads CASSHREGLQPQHF. In DNA, the CDR3 is TGCGCCAGCAGCCACAGGGAGGGCCTTCAGCCCCAGCATTTT.